The 27 T cell receptor beta chains in this list originate from one sample, sequenced in a study of shared clonotypes between healthy human individuals. The assay was immunoSEQ multiplex PCR, and TCRdb's table has in-frame clones only and misses some. This sample has about 1.1 million clones; 70% to 85% occur once, and the top ten carry about 0.89%. The sample comprised memory CD4+ T cells from PBMCs. The subset was: CD45RA-negative fraction. The receptors here all came from a man aged 18 to 30 in good health. Some clones in this sample may be carry-over from other donors' samples.

This chain joins TRBV7-6 and TRBJ2-5; 10 bases match TRBD1. Per germline, CDR1 SGHVS and CDR2 FNYEAQ. The CDR3 extends over 14 amino acids. J was trimmed by 4 bases and V by 4 bases; bases with no gene match: 3. The CDR3 DNA reads TGTGCCAGCAGCTCGAGGGACAGGGGAGAGACCCAGTACTTC. Its translation is CASSSRDRGETQYF.

CDR3 sequence reads: CASSPLDPGDGNTIYF. The CDR3 nucleotides read TGTGCCAGCAGTCCACTGGATCCAGGGGACGGAAACACCATATATTTT. V gene TRBV21-1 combines with J gene TRBJ1-3; the table's TRBD1 call for D was not verified on the DNA. TRBV21-1 is deemed a pseudogene. The CDR3 runs 16 residues.

V usage is TRBV6-1 and J usage is TRBJ1-2; D is unclear. The CDR3 sequence is 14 residues long. The germline gives CDR1 MNHNS, CDR2 SASEGT. Trimming removed 4 bases from V and 7 bases from J, with 16 bases in between. The CDR3: CASSGRQRSSGYTF. In nucleotides, the CDR3 is TGTGCCAGCAGTGGACGGCAGCGGTCTAGTGGCTACACCTTC.

This clone was seen a handful of times. This chain links TRBV7-2 with TRBJ2-2; 8 nucleotides agree with TRBD2. Trimming at V came to 1 base and at J to 3 bases, leaving 7 bases not matched to a gene. The length of the CDR3 is 17 residues. From germline, CDR1 is SGHTA and CDR2 FQGNSA. The CDR3 DNA sequence: TGTGCCAGCAGCTTAGGCGCGGTAGCGGGGTACACCGGGGAGCTGTTTTTT. Encoded protein: CASSLGAVAGYTGELFF.

This chain joins TRBV5-6 and TRBJ2-1, with 7 bases that match TRBD2. V dropped 0 bases and J dropped 9; count of bases not matched to a gene: 12. Germline CDR1 and CDR2: SGHDT and YYEEEE. The CDR3 is 16 amino acids. CDR3 nucleotide sequence: TGTGCCAGCAGCTTGGCTTCTTCGGCGGGAGCGGGTGAGCAGTTCTTC. It is translated as CASSLASSAGAGEQFF.

This clone was picked up one time. CDR3 coding DNA: TGTGCCAGCAGCCTAGGGAGCCAAGAGACCCAGTACTTC. As protein: CASSLGSQETQYF. V usage is TRBV9 and J usage is TRBJ2-5, with D perhaps matching TRBD2 (5 bases). The V gene's germline CDR1 is SGDLS and CDR2 YYNGEE. The CDR3 runs to 13 residues. V was pared by 4 bases and J by 1 base, with 8 bases between.

Concerning this clone itself: One base away lies a much larger clone, so this may be a sequencing read error. Other DNA sequences in this sample translate to the same CDR3. The V gene is TRBV7-2, the J gene TRBJ1-1; D perhaps matches TRBD1 (5 bases). The CDR3 consists of 13 residues. From germline, CDR1 is SGHTA and CDR2 FQGNSA. V lost 4 bases and J 2 bases, leaving 8 bases between the germline ends. CDR3 protein: CASSSQGNTEAFF. In DNA form, the CDR3 reads TGTGCCAGCAGCTCCCAGGGAAACACTGAAGCTTTCTTT.

CDR3 in amino acids: CASGVVGGHEQYF. CDR3 in DNA: TGTGCCAGCGGGGTAGTAGGAGGGCACGAGCAGTACTTC. The chain links TRBV7-9 to TRBJ2-7; possibly TRBD2 for D (6 bases). Germline V lookup: CDR1 SEHNR, CDR2 FQNEAQ (reference sequence). The CDR3 is 13 residues long. The germline V and J ends were trimmed by 8 bases and 5 bases, with 16 bases remaining between them.

This chain uses TRBV18 with TRBJ1-1; D is unresolved. CDR3 length: 16 residues. The germline V and J ends were trimmed by 3 bases and 5 bases, with 19 bases remaining between them. Germline loops: CDR1 KGHSH, CDR2 LQKENI. DNA of the CDR3: TGTGCCAGCTCACCTCCGGGCTCCGAAGGGTGGACTGAAGCTTTCTTT. This sequence encodes CASSPPGSEGWTEAFF.

The CDR3 DNA follows: TGTGCCAGCTCACCACCGGAGCTAGGCGGGAAGAGGCAGCCCCAGCATTTT. Translating gives CASSPPELGGKRQPQHF. The V call is TRBV18, the J call TRBJ1-5; D unclear. Between the trimmed V and J ends, which lost 0 bases and 7 bases, there was a span of 19 bases. Looked up from germline, CDR1 is KGHSH and CDR2 is LQKENI. The CDR3 loop spans 17 amino acids.

The V and J genes are TRBV2 and TRBJ2-4; maybe TRBD1 (5 bases). The CDR3 length is 14 residues. The V end lost 10 bases, the J end lost 2 bases, and 15 bases lay between the germline ends. Germline assignment: CDR1 SNHLY and CDR2 FYNNEI. The CDR3 DNA is TGTGCCACCATGGACCAGGGAACCAAAAACATTCAGTACTTC. This translates into CATMDQGTKNIQYF.

The chain recombines TRBV6-1 with TRBJ2-1; 12 nucleotides line up with TRBD2. This CDR3 region has 18 residues. V shed 4 bases, J shed 4 bases, and the junction held 11 bases outside the gene matches. Germline V lookup: CDR1 MNHNS, CDR2 SASEGT. The CDR3 region has the DNA TGTGCCAGCAGTGTCTTATCATGGACTAGCGGGACATACAATGAGCAGTTCTTC. Protein product: CASSVLSWTSGTYNEQFF.

The rearrangement joins TRBV6-5 to TRBJ2-5; 10 nucleotides match TRBD2. The V segment lost 6 bases and the J segment 3 bases; nucleotides outside the gene matches: 4. Germline V gives CDR1 MNHEY, CDR2 SVGAGI. The CDR3 loop spans 14 amino acids. The CDR3 region is CASRGLAGEETQYF. As DNA, the CDR3 is TGTGCCAGCAGAGGGCTAGCGGGAGAAGAGACCCAGTACTTC.

The CDR3, as DNA: TGTGCCAGCAGTGATGTGGCGGGACGGATCACAGATACGCAGTATTTT. Translated: CASSDVAGRITDTQYF. V is TRBV2 and J is TRBJ2-3; possibly TRBD2 for D (6 bases). Trimming stripped 3 bases from V and 2 bases from J, with 15 bases between. Germline V lookup: CDR1 SNHLY, CDR2 FYNNEI. CDR3 length equals 16 residues.

This chain joins TRBV27 and TRBJ2-1; TRBD2 is a possible D gene (6 bases). Germline V lookup: CDR1 MNHEY, CDR2 SMNVEV (reference sequence). This CDR3 is 17 amino acids long. The V end was cut by 3 bases, the J end by 6 bases, with 21 bases between. As DNA, the CDR3 is TGTGCCAGCAGTTTGGGGCGCGGGACGACACCGGGCAATGAGCAGTTCTTC. Protein product: CASSLGRGTTPGNEQFF.

The chain joins TRBV9 to TRBJ2-2; 7 nucleotides line up with TRBD2. Germline V CDR1 and CDR2: SGDLS, YYNGEE. The length of the CDR3 is 17 residues. Losses at the gene ends were 0 bases for V and 5 bases for J; bases not matched to a gene: 10. The CDR3 nucleotides are TGTGCCAGCAGCGTAGAGTGGGGCGGGAGTTTAACCGGGGAGCTGTTTTTT. Its protein is CASSVEWGGSLTGELFF.

This chain links TRBV4-3 with TRBJ1-1; 7 nucleotides align to TRBD1. V shed 3 bases and J 0 bases; nucleotides not matched to a gene: 13. Germline V CDR1 and CDR2: LGHNA, YSLEER. The CDR3 covers 18 residues. The CDR3 DNA reads as TGCGCCAGCAGCCATATCTCGGGACAGAGCTATATGAACACTGAAGCTTTCTTT. Translation: CASSHISGQSYMNTEAFF.

The rearrangement uses TRBV7-2 and TRBJ2-7; 12 nucleotides agree with TRBD2. This CDR3 comprises 16 residues. V shed 2 bases, J shed 2 bases, and the junction held 4 bases outside the gene matches. CDR1 is SGHTA and CDR2 is FQGNSA in the germline V gene. In DNA form, the CDR3 reads TGTGCCAGCAGCTTAACGGCTAGCGGGAGGGCCTACGAGCAGTACTTC. Amino acid sequence: CASSLTASGRAYEQYF.

This clone was recorded a few times. V usage is TRBV27 and J usage is TRBJ2-7; the match to TRBD2 covers 7 bases. V dropped 8 bases and J dropped 6; count of bases not matched to a gene: 4. Germline values: CDR1 MNHEY, CDR2 SMNVEV (reference sequence). The CDR3 sequence is 11 residues long. The CDR3 DNA follows: TGTGCCAGCGGGAGGGCCTTCGAGCAGTACTTC. Residues: CASGRAFEQYF.

This clone was recorded at least ten times. The V call is TRBV4-1, the J call TRBJ1-1; D gene uncertain. The CDR3 sequence is 14 residues long. V lost 3 bases to trimming and J lost 5 bases, with 13 bases between them. In germline, CDR1 is MGHRA, CDR2 YSYEKL. CDR3 amino acids: CASSHGEMRTEAFF. The CDR3 region has the DNA TGCGCCAGCAGCCACGGGGAGATGAGGACTGAAGCTTTCTTT.

V usage is TRBV30 and J usage is TRBJ1-6, with no clear D. The CDR3 is made up of 20 amino acids. Between the trimmed V and J ends, which lost 0 bases and 7 bases, there was a span of 28 bases. CDR1 is GTSNPN and CDR2 is SVGIG in the germline V gene (reference sequence). CDR3 in DNA: TGTGCCTGGAGTGTACTGGGTCTGGGCAGTCTGAGTTTGGGCAATTCACCCCTCCACTTT. It translates to CAWSVLGLGSLSLGNSPLHF.

The chain links TRBV4-2 to TRBJ2-1, with 11 bases aligning to TRBD2. V lost 0 bases, J lost 7 bases, and 14 bases stayed unmatched. The CDR3 sequence is 19 residues long. Germline CDR1 and CDR2: LGHNA and YNFKEQ. The CDR3 DNA follows: TGTGCCAGCAGCCAAGAGGTGGTAGCGGGAGGGACGAGGGGGAATGAGCAGTTCTTC. This codes for CASSQEVVAGGTRGNEQFF.

The chain joins TRBV28 to TRBJ2-5, with D perhaps TRBD1 (7 bases). Germline V lookup: CDR1 MDHEN, CDR2 SYDVKM. This CDR3 spans 14 amino acids. Trimming removed 2 bases from V and 3 bases from J, with 10 bases in between. CDR3 region: CASSLGGTEETQYF. CDR3 nucleotides: TGTGCCAGCAGTTTAGGGGGGACAGAAGAGACCCAGTACTTC. The variable domain in full, with the rest retrieved from reference TRBV28 and TRBJ2-5, is DVKVTQSSRYLVKRTGEKVFLECVQDMDHENMFWYRQDPGLGLRLIYFSYDVKMKEKGDIPEGYSVSREKKERFSLILESASTNQTSMYLCASSLGGTEETQYFGPGTRLLVL.

The rearrangement joins TRBV7-9 to TRBJ2-7; D unclear. Looked up from germline, CDR1 is SEHNR and CDR2 is FQNEAQ (reference sequence). The CDR3 sequence is 12 residues long. V shed 3 bases and J shed 3 bases, with 6 bases lying between them. In nucleotides, the CDR3 is TGTGCCAGCAGCTTCGCCAGCTACGAGCAGTACTTC. It is translated as CASSFASYEQYF.

V gene TRBV18 combines with J gene TRBJ2-4; TRBD2 is a possible D gene (5 bases). CDR1 is KGHSH and CDR2 is LQKENI in the germline V gene. V was pared by 6 bases and J by 8 bases, with 14 bases between. The CDR3 is made up of 13 amino acids. CDR3 coding DNA: TGTGCCAGCTCGTCGAGGGCCGAGGACATTCAGTACTTC. This gives the protein CASSSRAEDIQYF.

This clone has ten or more counts. The V and J genes are TRBV28 and TRBJ1-2, with 7 bases identical to TRBD1. The CDR3 is 15 residues long. Germline loops: CDR1 MDHEN, CDR2 SYDVKM. V shed 1 base and J 8 bases; nucleotides not matched to a gene: 10. The CDR3 nucleotides read TGTGCCAGCAGTTTATCCCACAGGGGACTTGGCGGCTACACCTTC. Amino acid sequence: CASSLSHRGLGGYTF.

This clone has ten or more counts. This rearrangement joins TRBV2 to TRBJ2-5, with TRBD1 as a possible D gene (6 bases). CDR1 SNHLY and CDR2 FYNNEI come from the germline V gene. The CDR3 runs 14 residues. Trimming took off 2 bases at V and 1 base at J, with 8 bases between the two ends. The CDR3 sequence is CASSERTVQETQYF. The CDR3 DNA follows: TGTGCCAGCAGTGAACGGACAGTCCAAGAGACCCAGTACTTC.